The 4 T cell receptor beta chains reported below all come from one sample, sequenced in a study of quantifying T cell responses using KT2 cells. The wider study: Reverse transcription used primers in the TCR alpha and beta constant regions.

A single-stranded UMI oligo with SP2 sequence was ligated to cDNA 3' ends. The first PCR ran three to four cycles with an equimolar RC1.1 and RC1.2 beta primer mix. TCRdb recomputed calls from the UMI-ligation and nested PCR reads with MiXCR, one row per CDR3 protein. The sample holds roughly 38,000 distinct CDR3 sequences, about 15% seen once. The sequenced sample was PBMCs spiked with cells of the T cell clone KT2. These receptors were obtained from a human donor.

This clonotype came up a few times. J is TRBJ2-2 and V is TRBV27; D is ambiguous. The V end was cut by 1 base, the J end by 1 base, with 10 bases between. The CDR3 contains 16 residues. CDR1 MNHEY and CDR2 SMNVEV come from the germline V gene (reference sequence). The CDR3 protein is CASSLFGPWNTGELFF. CDR3 bases: TGTGCCAGCAGTTTATTCGGCCCCTGGAACACCGGGGAGCTGTTTTTT.

The sample holds a few counts of this clonotype. Here the CDR3 DNA reads TGTGCCAGCAGCGGGACTAGCGTTACTAGCACAGATACGCAGTATTTT. Amino acids: CASSGTSVTSTDTQYF. The rearrangement links TRBV7-2 to TRBJ2-3; 10 bases fit TRBD2. The V gene's germline CDR1 is SGHTA and CDR2 FQGNSA. V dropped 5 bases and J dropped 0; count of bases not matched to a gene: 5. This CDR3 comprises 16 residues.

The chain carries TRBV6-2 or TRBV6-3 and TRBJ1-1; D is ambiguous. CDR1 and CDR2 (germline): MNHEY, SVGEGT. The CDR3 contains 16 residues. The ends were cut back, 2 bases at V and 1 base at J, with 14 bases in the middle. The CDR3 is CASSYNFGRRNTEAFF. The DNA of the CDR3 is TGTGCCAGCAGTTACAATTTCGGACGGCGGAACACTGAAGCTTTCTTT.

This clonotype has a handful of counts. J is TRBJ1-1 and V is TRBV18; D might be TRBD1 (5 bases). V was clipped by 3 bases and J by 8 bases, with 19 bases between them. CDR1 and CDR2 from the germline V gene are KGHSH and LQKENI. The CDR3 is 15 amino acids. In nucleotides, the CDR3 is TGTGCCAGCTCACCTGGCTCAGGGTACGTCAACGAAGCTTTCTTT. Translation: CASSPGSGYVNEAFF. Looking up the rest from reference TRBV18 and TRBJ1-1 gives the full variable domain: NAGVMQNPRHLVRRRGQEARLRCSPMKGHSHVYWYRQLPEEGLKFMVYLQKENIIDESGMPKERFSAEFPKEGPSILRIQQVVRGDSAAYFCASSPGSGYVNEAFFGQGTRLTVV.